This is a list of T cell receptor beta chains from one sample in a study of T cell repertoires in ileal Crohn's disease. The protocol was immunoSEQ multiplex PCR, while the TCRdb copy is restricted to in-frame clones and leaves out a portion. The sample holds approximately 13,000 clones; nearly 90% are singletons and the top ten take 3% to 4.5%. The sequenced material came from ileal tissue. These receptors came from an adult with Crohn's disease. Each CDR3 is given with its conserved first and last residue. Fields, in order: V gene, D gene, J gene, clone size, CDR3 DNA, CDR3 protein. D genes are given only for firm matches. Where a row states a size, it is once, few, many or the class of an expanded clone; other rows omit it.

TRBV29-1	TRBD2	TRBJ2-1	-	TGCAGCGTTGAAGCCTCCCGGGGGGTCTCCTACAATGAGCAGTTCTTC	CSVEASRGVSYNEQFF
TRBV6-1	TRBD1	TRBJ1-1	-	TGTGCCAGCAGTGAACCTAAATCAAGGGGGCTTGAGAGCACTGAAGCTTTCTTT	CASSEPKSRGLESTEAFF
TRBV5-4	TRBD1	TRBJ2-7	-	TGTGCCAGCAGCTGGGGGACAGGGGAACACGAGCAGTACTTC	CASSWGTGEHEQYF
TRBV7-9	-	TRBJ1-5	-	TGTGCCATCGGGGGGGGAAATCAGCCCCAGCATTTT	CAIGGGNQPQHF
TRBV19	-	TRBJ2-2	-	TGTGCCAGTAGTATCCCAGGCAGGGGCACCGGGGAGCTGTTTTTT	CASSIPGRGTGELFF
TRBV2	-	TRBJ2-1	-	TGTGCCAGCAGCGAGACCGGGACTTACAATGAGCAGTTCTTC	CASSETGTYNEQFF
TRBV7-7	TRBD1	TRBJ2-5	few	TGTGCTAGCAGCTGGGGACAGGGGGAGACCCAGTACTTC	CASSWGQGETQYF
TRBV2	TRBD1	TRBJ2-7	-	TGTGCCAGCCTAGGACAGGGGGGATACGAGCAGTACTTC	CASLGQGGYEQYF
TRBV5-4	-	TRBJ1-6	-	TGTGCCAGCCGCCGGGGGGGAACTTCCTATAATTCACCCCTCCACTTT	CASRRGGTSYNSPLHF
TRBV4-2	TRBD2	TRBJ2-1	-	TGTGCCAGCAGCCAGGGGACTATGAATGAGCAGTTCTTC	CASSQGTMNEQFF
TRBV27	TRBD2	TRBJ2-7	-	TGTGCCAGCAGTTTATCTCGGGGGGGATCCTACGAGCAGTACTTC	CASSLSRGGSYEQYF
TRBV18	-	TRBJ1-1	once	TGTGCCAGCTCACCAACGGACAGTAGGTTCACTGAAGCTTTCTTT	CASSPTDSRFTEAFF
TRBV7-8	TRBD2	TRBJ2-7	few	TGTGCCAGCAGTTTACTGACTAGCGGTTCCTACGAGCAGTACTTC	CASSLLTSGSYEQYF
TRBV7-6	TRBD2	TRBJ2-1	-	TGTGCCAGCAGCCCATTAGCGGGGGGGCCCGACAATGAGCAGTTCTTC	CASSPLAGGPDNEQFF
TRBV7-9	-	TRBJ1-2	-	TGTGCCAGCAGCCCCGACAGGAACTATGGCTACACCTTC	CASSPDRNYGYTF
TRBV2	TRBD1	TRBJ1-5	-	TGTGCCAGCAGTGAAGCGACAGGGAATCAGCCCCAGCATTTT	CASSEATGNQPQHF
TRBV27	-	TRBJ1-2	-	TGTGCCAGCAGTTATGACAGAGACTATGGCTACACCTTC	CASSYDRDYGYTF
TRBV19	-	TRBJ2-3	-	TGTGCCAGTAGTATGCAGGGGCAAATCACAGATACGCAGTATTTT	CASSMQGQITDTQYF
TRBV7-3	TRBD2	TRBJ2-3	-	TGTGCCAGCAGCTTATTGGTAGCGGGAGGGGGTTCAGATACGCAGTATTTT	CASSLLVAGGGSDTQYF
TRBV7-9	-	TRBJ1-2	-	TGTGCCAGCAGCTCAGGGGACTATGGCTACACCTTC	CASSSGDYGYTF
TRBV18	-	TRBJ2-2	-	TGTGCCAGCTCACCGTTGACAGCGAACACCGGGGAGCTGTTTTTT	CASSPLTANTGELFF
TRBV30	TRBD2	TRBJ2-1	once	TGTGCCTGGAGCCCCGCGGGGGGGGGTCACAATGAGCAGTTCTTC	CAWSPAGGGHNEQFF